The next 18 T cell receptor beta chains were all read from a single sample in a study of shared clonotypes between healthy human individuals. CD45RO-negative, CCR7-selected cells formed the naive CD8 fraction, which excluded terminally differentiated effector memory CD45RA+ cells. Repertoires were generated with immunoSEQ multiplex PCR, while TCRdb's copy carries only in-frame clones and drops some. Seen here are some 630,000 clones, approximately 96% observed once, and the top ten hold 0.11%. The sequencing input was naive CD8+ T cells sorted from blood. All receptors derive from a woman aged 30 to 39 in good health.

The rearrangement joins TRBV1 to TRBJ2-3. TRBV1 is an annotated pseudogene. The CDR3 has 13 amino acids. The CDR3 here is CTSSQETTDTQYF. Here the CDR3 DNA reads TGCACCAGCAGCCAAGAGACCACAGATACGCAGTATTTT.

V usage is TRBV19 and J usage is TRBJ1-1; 8 bases agree with TRBD1. The CDR3 runs to 15 residues. Trimming took 1 base from V and 6 from J; bases not matched to a gene: 7. CDR1 and CDR2 (germline): LNHDA, SQIVND (reference sequence). The CDR3 loop reads CASSIAPGGKPEAFF. The CDR3 coding sequence is TGTGCCAGTAGTATAGCCCCAGGGGGCAAACCTGAAGCTTTCTTT.

This chain connects TRBV19 to TRBJ2-3; 10 nucleotides align to TRBD2. Germline CDR1 is LNHDA and CDR2 is SQIVND (reference sequence). This CDR3 has 16 amino acids. The J segment lost 0 bases and the V segment lost 4 bases, leaving 4 bases of the junction unmatched. CDR3 sequence (DNA): TGTGCCAGTAGTACCTGGACTAGCGGTAGCACAGATACGCAGTATTTT. Its protein product is CASSTWTSGSTDTQYF.

The chain has TRBV29-1 and TRBJ2-1; 9 bases align to TRBD2. The CDR3 spans 17 residues. Per the germline V gene, CDR1 is SQVTM and CDR2 is ANQGSEA. V lost 0 bases, J lost 5 bases, and 11 bases stayed unmatched. The CDR3 sequence: CSVEDLGLALINNEQFF. In DNA form, the CDR3 reads TGCAGCGTTGAAGATTTGGGACTAGCTCTTATCAACAATGAGCAGTTCTTC.

The chain joins TRBV7-6 to TRBJ2-7, with a tentative D call TRBD2 (5 bases). Trimming cost V 5 bases and J 6 bases, with 26 bases left between them. There are 17 residues in the CDR3. Germline loops: CDR1 SGHVS, CDR2 FNYEAQ. The CDR3 region is CASSGGSPTSQPGEQYF. The CDR3 coding sequence is TGTGCCAGCAGCGGTGGGAGCCCGACCAGCCAGCCGGGCGAGCAGTACTTC.

The chain links TRBV15 to TRBJ1-5; 8 bases agree with TRBD1. The CDR3 covers 15 residues. Germline V gene lookup returns CDR1 LNHNV and CDR2 YYDKDF (reference sequence). V lost 4 bases to trimming and J lost 6 bases; unmatched junction nucleotides: 8. CDR3 coding DNA: TGTGCCACCAGCACCGACAGGGGTCGGGGTCAGCCCCAGCATTTT. This encodes CATSTDRGRGQPQHF.

The rearrangement joins TRBV28 to TRBJ2-1; D is undetermined. The CDR3 contains 13 residues. Germline V gene sequence: CDR1 MDHEN, CDR2 SYDVKM. Trimming removed 3 bases from V and 1 base from J, with 4 bases in between. CDR3 coding DNA: TGTGCCAGCAGTTTTCGGTCCTACAATGAGCAGTTCTTC. It specifies CASSFRSYNEQFF.

The chain recombines TRBV2 with TRBJ2-7; 12 bases are a match to TRBD2. Germline V gene data show CDR1 as SNHLY and CDR2 as FYNNEI. CDR3 length equals 16 residues. V lost 5 bases, J lost 6 bases, and 11 bases stayed unmatched. CDR3 amino acids: CASSSLTSGSGVEQYF. CDR3 DNA: TGTGCCAGCAGTTCACTGACTAGCGGGAGTGGGGTCGAGCAGTACTTC. Using reference TRBV2 and TRBJ2-7 for the parts outside the CDR3, the full variable domain is EPEVTQTPSHQVTQMGQEVILRCVPISNHLYFYWYRQILGQKVEFLVSFYNNEISEKSEIFDDQFSVERPDGSNFTLKIRSTKLEDSAMYFCASSSLTSGSGVEQYFGPGTRLTVT.

This clone was counted once. The rearrangement uses TRBV27 and TRBJ2-3; no clear D. Germline V lookup: CDR1 MNHEY, CDR2 SMNVEV (reference sequence). The V gene lost 2 bases and the J gene lost 2 bases, with 17 bases spanning the gap. CDR3 length equals 17 residues. CDR3 in amino acids: CASSLVDSRTYTDTQYF. As DNA, the CDR3 is TGTGCCAGCAGTTTAGTAGACTCACGAACCTACACAGATACGCAGTATTTT.

This clone was recorded once. V gene TRBV19 combines with J gene TRBJ2-1; D is possibly TRBD2 (5 bases). Trimming left V 11 bases short and J 5 bases short, with 22 bases between. Germline V gene lookup returns CDR1 LNHDA and CDR2 SQIVND (reference sequence). The CDR3 totals 15 residues. As DNA, the CDR3 is TGTGCCTGGAGCGGCCAAGGGTTTAGGGACAATGAGCAGTTCTTC. Residues: CAWSGQGFRDNEQFF.

V usage is TRBV13 and J usage is TRBJ2-7; the D is unclear. Germline loops: CDR1 PRHDT, CDR2 FYEKMQ (reference sequence). V dropped 0 bases and J dropped 2 bases, with 5 bases sitting between them. The CDR3 runs 13 residues. CDR3 bases: TGTGCCAGCAGCTTAGGCCTGCCCTACGAGCAGTACTTC. It codes for CASSLGLPYEQYF.

The gene calls are TRBV27 and TRBJ2-3; no clear D gene. The CDR3 covers 18 residues. The ends were cut back, 3 bases at V and 0 bases at J, with 19 bases in the middle. In germline, CDR1 is MNHEY, CDR2 SMNVEV (reference sequence). CDR3 nucleotides: TGTGCCAGCAGTTTGAGCCCCTTCAGGTCCACTAGCACAGATACGCAGTATTTT. Translating it yields CASSLSPFRSTSTDTQYF.

V gene TRBV4-1 combines with J gene TRBJ1-4; possible D gene TRBD1, 6 bases. CDR3 length: 17 residues. V lost 0 bases to trimming and J lost 5 bases, with 16 bases between them. The germline gives CDR1 MGHRA, CDR2 YSYEKL. CDR3 protein: CASSQESSGQVNEKLFF. CDR3 coding DNA: TGCGCCAGCAGCCAAGAAAGTTCGGGACAAGTAAATGAAAAACTGTTTTTT.

The chain combines TRBV11-2 with TRBJ2-7; D perhaps matches TRBD2 (5 bases). This CDR3 contains 15 residues. Germline-derived CDR1 and CDR2 are SGHAT and FQNNGV. Trimming took 5 bases from V and 3 from J, leaving 17 bases between them. CDR3 amino acids: CASSPDLANIYEQYF. The CDR3 DNA follows: TGTGCCAGCAGCCCAGACTTAGCGAACATCTACGAGCAGTACTTC.

The gene calls are TRBV6-5 and TRBJ2-5, with D uncertain. V lost 7 bases to trimming and J lost 5 bases, with 11 bases between them. The germline V gene encodes CDR1 MNHEY and CDR2 SVGAGI. This CDR3 spans 12 amino acids. The CDR3 protein is CASTDLRETQYF. In nucleotides, the CDR3 is TGTGCCAGCACGGACCTACGGGAGACCCAGTACTTC.

The rearrangement joins TRBV11-2 to TRBJ2-5; D may be TRBD2 (5 bases). With the DNA end fitting TRBJ2-7 better, the J assignment may be wrong. The CDR3 covers 15 residues. Germline V lookup: CDR1 SGHAT, CDR2 FQNNGV. The CDR3 DNA is TGTGCCAGCAGCCCAGACTTAGCGAACATCTACGAGCAGTACTTC. Translation gives CASSPDLANIYEQYF.

The V and J genes are TRBV19 and TRBJ2-5, with 9 bases that match TRBD2. CDR1 LNHDA and CDR2 SQIVND come from the germline V gene (reference sequence). This CDR3 region has 15 residues. V gave up 0 bases and J gave up 11 bases; unmatched junction bases: 10. In nucleotides, the CDR3 is TGTGCCAGTAGTATAGACCCCGGGACTAGCAGAGAGCAGTACTTC. Its translation is CASSIDPGTSREQYF.

This chain joins TRBV5-1 and TRBJ2-1; D gene uncertain. From germline, CDR1 is SGHRS and CDR2 YFSETQ. CDR3 length: 14 residues. Trimming removed 1 base at V and 4 bases at J, with 9 bases between. The CDR3 bases are TGCGCCAGCAGCTTGTTCGAAGGTTACAATGAGCAGTTCTTC. This sequence encodes CASSLFEGYNEQFF.